Listed below are T cell receptor beta chains from one sample, sequenced in a study of cytomegalovirus exposure and HLA in healthy donors. Data came from immunoSEQ multiplex PCR; TCRdb stores just in-frame clones and leaves some out. This table holds around 190,000 clones, 60% to 85% found once. The sequenced sample consisted of PBMCs. These receptors were taken from a woman in her late teens or twenties in good health and CMV-seronegative. The CDR3 runs from the conserved cysteine through the conserved F or W. D genes are given only for firm matches. Clone size is not always given. Where it is, it says once, few, many or a class for expanded clones.

clone size,V gene,J gene,D gene,CDR3 DNA,CDR3 protein
-,TRBV7-7,TRBJ2-1,TRBD2,TGTGCTAGCAGCTTATCCCTAGCGGGCCCTTACAATGAGCAGTTCTTC,CASSLSLAGPYNEQFF
-,TRBV5-1,TRBJ2-1,TRBD1,TGCGCCAGCAGCTTGGAGGGACAGGGGTACGATGAGCAGTTCTTC,CASSLEGQGYDEQFF
-,TRBV6-1,TRBJ1-2,-,TGTGCCAGCAGTGATGGAGGGACTAAATATGGCTACACCTTC,CASSDGGTKYGYTF
-,TRBV19,TRBJ2-3,-,TGTGCCAGTAGTATTGGGGTAGCGGGCACAGATACGCAGTATTTT,CASSIGVAGTDTQYF
-,TRBV7-2,TRBJ2-5,TRBD2,TGTGCCAGCAGCTTAGACACTAGCGGGGAGACCCAGTACTTC,CASSLDTSGETQYF
-,TRBV5-6,TRBJ1-6,TRBD1,TGTGCCAGCAGCTTACGACAGGGACTTTCACCCCTCCACTTT,CASSLRQGLSPLHF
-,TRBV28,TRBJ2-5,-,TGTGCCAGCAGTTCAGCCGGGGGGCGGGGAGAGACCCAGTACTTC,CASSSAGGRGETQYF
few,TRBV5-3,TRBJ1-5,TRBD1,TGTGCCAGAAGCTTGGGTTTAGGCAGGGGGGAGTTTCAGCCCCAGCATTTT,CARSLGLGRGEFQPQHF
-,TRBV5-6,TRBJ2-7,-,TGTGCCAGCAGCCCCCTCCTCAGGGGACCCTACGAGCAGTACTTC,CASSPLLRGPYEQYF
-,TRBV7-2,TRBJ1-6,-,TGTGCCAGCAGCTACCCTATGGACGCAGGGGATAGTTCACCCCTCCACTTT,CASSYPMDAGDSSPLHF
-,TRBV4-1,TRBJ1-5,-,TGCGCCAGCAGCCAAGATAGGGGTCCTAGCAATCAGCCCCAGCATTTT,CASSQDRGPSNQPQHF
-,TRBV5-6,TRBJ1-4,-,TGTGCCAGCAGCTTGGGTAGATATGAAAAACTGTTTTTT,CASSLGRYEKLFF
-,TRBV6-5,TRBJ2-5,-,TGTGCCAGCAGTTACTCCAAAGGCCAGCTAGAAGAGACCCAGTACTTC,CASSYSKGQLEETQYF
-,TRBV4-1,TRBJ2-3,-,TGCGCCAGCAGCCCAAGAGGGGACGGGGGAACGCCAGATACGCAGTATTTT,CASSPRGDGGTPDTQYF
-,TRBV7-9,TRBJ2-6,-,TGTGCCAGCAGCTTAGGGACAAACTCTGGGGCCAACGTCCTGACTTTC,CASSLGTNSGANVLTF
-,TRBV4-2,TRBJ2-2,TRBD2,TGTGCCAGCAGCCAAGAAGGGACTAGCGGGAGGGCCAGCACCGGGGAGCTGTTTTTT,CASSQEGTSGRASTGELFF
-,TRBV6-5,TRBJ2-7,-,TGTGCCAGCAGTTACTCCGCCGGCGGAACCTACGAGCAGTACTTC,CASSYSAGGTYEQYF
-,TRBV15,TRBJ2-6,TRBD1,TGTGCCACCAGCAGAGCGCAGGGGGCACGAGGGGCCAACGTCCTGACTTTC,CATSRAQGARGANVLTF